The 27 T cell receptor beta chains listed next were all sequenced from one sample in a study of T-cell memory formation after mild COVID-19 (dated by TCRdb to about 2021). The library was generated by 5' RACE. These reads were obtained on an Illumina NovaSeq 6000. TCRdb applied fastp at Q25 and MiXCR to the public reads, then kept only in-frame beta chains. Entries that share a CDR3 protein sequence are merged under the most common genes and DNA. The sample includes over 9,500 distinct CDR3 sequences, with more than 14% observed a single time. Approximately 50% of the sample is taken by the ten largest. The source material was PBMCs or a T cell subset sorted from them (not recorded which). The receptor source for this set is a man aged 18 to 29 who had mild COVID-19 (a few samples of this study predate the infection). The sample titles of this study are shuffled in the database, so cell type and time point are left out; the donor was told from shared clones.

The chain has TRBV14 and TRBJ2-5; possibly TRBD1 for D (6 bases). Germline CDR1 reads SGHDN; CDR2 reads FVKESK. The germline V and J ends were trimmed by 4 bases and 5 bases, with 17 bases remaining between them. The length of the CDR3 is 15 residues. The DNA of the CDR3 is TGTGCCAGCAGCCCCAGGTACAGGGCATCGGAGACCCAGTACTTC. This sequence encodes CASSPRYRASETQYF. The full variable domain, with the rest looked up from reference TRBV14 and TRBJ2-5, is EAGVTQFPSHSVIEKGQTVTLRCDPISGHDNLYWYRRVMGKEIKFLLHFVKESKQDESGMPNNRFLAERTGGTYSTLKVQPAELEDSGVYFCASSPRYRASETQYFGPGTRLLVL.

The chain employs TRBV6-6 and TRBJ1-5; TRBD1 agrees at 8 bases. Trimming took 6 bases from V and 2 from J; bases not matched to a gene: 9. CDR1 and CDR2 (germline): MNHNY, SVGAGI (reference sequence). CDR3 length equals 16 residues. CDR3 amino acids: CASSPQGAWGNQPQHF. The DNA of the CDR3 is TGTGCCAGCAGCCCCCAGGGGGCTTGGGGCAATCAGCCCCAGCATTTT.

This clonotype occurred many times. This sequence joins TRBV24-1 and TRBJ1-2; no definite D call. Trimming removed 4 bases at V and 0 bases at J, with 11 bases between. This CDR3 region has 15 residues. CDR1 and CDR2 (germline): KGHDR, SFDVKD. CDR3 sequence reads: CATSESRAANYGYTF. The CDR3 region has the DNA TGTGCCACCAGTGAATCGCGAGCCGCTAACTATGGCTACACCTTC.

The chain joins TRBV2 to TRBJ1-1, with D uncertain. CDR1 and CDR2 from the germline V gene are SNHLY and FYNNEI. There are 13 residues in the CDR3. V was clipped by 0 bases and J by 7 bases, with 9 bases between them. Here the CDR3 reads CASSEAPADEAFF. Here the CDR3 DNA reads TGTGCCAGCAGTGAAGCGCCGGCCGATGAAGCTTTCTTT.

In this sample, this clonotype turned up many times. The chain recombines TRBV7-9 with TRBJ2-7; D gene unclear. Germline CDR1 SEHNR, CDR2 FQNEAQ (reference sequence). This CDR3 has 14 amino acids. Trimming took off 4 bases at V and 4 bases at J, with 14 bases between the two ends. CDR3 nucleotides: TGTGCCAGCAGCTCCGCAGTGGTAGCTTACGAGCAGTACGTC. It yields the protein CASSSAVVAYEQYV.

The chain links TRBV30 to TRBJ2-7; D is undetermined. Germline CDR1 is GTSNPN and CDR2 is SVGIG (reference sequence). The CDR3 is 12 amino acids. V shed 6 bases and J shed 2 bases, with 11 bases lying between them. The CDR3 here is CACQGNPYEQYV. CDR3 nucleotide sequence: TGTGCCTGTCAAGGCAACCCCTACGAGCAGTACGTC.

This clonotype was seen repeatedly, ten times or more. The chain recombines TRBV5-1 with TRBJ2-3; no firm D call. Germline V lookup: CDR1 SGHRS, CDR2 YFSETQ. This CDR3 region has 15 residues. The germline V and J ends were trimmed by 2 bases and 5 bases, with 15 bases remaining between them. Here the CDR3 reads CASSFRLFPGDTQYF. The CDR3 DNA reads TGCGCCAGCAGCTTTAGACTCTTCCCTGGAGATACGCAGTATTTT. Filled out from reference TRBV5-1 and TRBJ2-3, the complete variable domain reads KAGVTQTPRYLIKTRGQQVTLSCSPISGHRSVSWYQQTPGQGLQFLFEYFSETQRNKGNFPGRFSGRQFSNSRSEMNVSTLELGDSALYLCASSFRLFPGDTQYFGPGTRLTVL.

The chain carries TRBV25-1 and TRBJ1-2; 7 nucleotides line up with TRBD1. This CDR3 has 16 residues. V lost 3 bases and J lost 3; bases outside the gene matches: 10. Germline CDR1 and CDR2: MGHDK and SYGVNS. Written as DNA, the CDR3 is TGTGCCAGCAGTGATTCTACAGGGGAGGGTTACTATGGCTACACCTTC. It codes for CASSDSTGEGYYGYTF.

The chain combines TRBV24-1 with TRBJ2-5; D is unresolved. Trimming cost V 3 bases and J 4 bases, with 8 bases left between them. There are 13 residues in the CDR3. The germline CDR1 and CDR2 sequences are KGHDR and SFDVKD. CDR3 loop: CATSDGPRETQYF. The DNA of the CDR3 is TGTGCCACCAGTGATGGACCACGAGAGACCCAGTACTTC.

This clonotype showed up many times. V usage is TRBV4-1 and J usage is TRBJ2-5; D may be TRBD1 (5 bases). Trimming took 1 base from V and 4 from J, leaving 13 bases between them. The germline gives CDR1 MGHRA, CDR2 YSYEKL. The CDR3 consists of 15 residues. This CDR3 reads CASSQGQGTRETQYF. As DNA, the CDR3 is TGCGCCAGCAGCCAAGGTCAGGGAACGAGAGAGACCCAGTACTTC.

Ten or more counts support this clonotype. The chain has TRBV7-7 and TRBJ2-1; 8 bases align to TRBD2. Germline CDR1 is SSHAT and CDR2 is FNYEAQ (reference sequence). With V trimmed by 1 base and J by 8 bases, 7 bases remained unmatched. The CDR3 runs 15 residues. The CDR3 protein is CASSLGGTRFDEQFF. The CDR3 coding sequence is TGTGCCAGCAGCTTAGGGGGGACTAGATTCGATGAGCAGTTCTTC.

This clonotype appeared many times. The DNA for the CDR3 is TGTGCCAGCAGCGAACAGGGAGTTCCCTACGAGCAGTACTTC. Protein product: CASSEQGVPYEQYF. The rearrangement joins TRBV7-2 to TRBJ2-7; D is perhaps TRBD1 (6 bases). Trimming stripped 5 bases from V and 2 bases from J, with 13 bases between. The CDR3 consists of 14 residues. Germline V lookup: CDR1 SGHTA, CDR2 FQGNSA. Based on the CDR3 plus reference TRBV7-2 and TRBJ2-7, the full variable domain is GAGVSQSPSNKVTEKGKDVELRCDPISGHTALYWYRQSLGQGLEFLIYFQGNSAPDKSGLPSDRFSAERTGGSVSTLTIQRTQQEDSAVYLCASSEQGVPYEQYFGPGTRLTVT.

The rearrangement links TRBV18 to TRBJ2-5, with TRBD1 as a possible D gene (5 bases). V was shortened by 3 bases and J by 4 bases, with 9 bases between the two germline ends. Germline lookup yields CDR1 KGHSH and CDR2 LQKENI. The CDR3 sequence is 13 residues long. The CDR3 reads CASSPQGRETQYF. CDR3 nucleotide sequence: TGTGCCAGCTCACCCCAGGGTCGAGAGACCCAGTACTTC.

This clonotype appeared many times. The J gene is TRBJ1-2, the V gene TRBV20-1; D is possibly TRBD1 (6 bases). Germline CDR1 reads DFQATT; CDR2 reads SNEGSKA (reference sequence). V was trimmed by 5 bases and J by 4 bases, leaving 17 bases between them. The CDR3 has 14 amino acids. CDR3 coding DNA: TGCAGTGCTGAGTCATCGGACAGCAGCTATGGCTACACCTTC. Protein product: CSAESSDSSYGYTF.

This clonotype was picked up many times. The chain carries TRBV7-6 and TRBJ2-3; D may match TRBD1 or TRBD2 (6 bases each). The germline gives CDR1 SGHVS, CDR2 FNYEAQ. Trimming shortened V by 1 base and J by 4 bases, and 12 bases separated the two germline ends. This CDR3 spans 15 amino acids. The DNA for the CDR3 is TGTGCCAGCAGCTTAGACAGGGACTTTCCAGATACGCAGTATTTT. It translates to CASSLDRDFPDTQYF.

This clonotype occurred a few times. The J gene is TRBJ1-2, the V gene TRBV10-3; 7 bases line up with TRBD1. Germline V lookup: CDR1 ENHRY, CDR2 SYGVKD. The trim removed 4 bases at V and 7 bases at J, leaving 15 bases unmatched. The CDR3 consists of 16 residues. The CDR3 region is CAISVTPLEGAGGYTF. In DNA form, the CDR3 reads TGTGCCATCAGTGTCACCCCATTGGAGGGGGCGGGTGGCTACACCTTC.

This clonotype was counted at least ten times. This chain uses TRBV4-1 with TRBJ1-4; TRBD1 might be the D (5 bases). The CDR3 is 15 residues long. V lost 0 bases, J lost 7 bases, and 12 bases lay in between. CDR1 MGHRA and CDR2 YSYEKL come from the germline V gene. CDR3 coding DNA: TGCGCCAGCAGCCAAGAAGGGGTACTTGGTGAAAAACTGTTTTTT. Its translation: CASSQEGVLGEKLFF.

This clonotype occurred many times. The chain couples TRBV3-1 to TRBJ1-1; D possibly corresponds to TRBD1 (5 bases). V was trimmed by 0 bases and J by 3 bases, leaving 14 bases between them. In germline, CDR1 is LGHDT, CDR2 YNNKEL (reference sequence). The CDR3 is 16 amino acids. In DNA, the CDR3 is TGTGCCAGCAGCCAAGATCTCCCACAGGTGGACACTGAAGCTTTCTTT. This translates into CASSQDLPQVDTEAFF.

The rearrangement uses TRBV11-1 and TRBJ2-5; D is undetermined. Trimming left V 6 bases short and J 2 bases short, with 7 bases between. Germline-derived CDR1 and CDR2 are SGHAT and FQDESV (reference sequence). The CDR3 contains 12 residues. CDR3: CASRVGQETQYF. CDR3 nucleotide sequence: TGTGCCAGCAGAGTGGGGCAAGAGACCCAGTACTTC.

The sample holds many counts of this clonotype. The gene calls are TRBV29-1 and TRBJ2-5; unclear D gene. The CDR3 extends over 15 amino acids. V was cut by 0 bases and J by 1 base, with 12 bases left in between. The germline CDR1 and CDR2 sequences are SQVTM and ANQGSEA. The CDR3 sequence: CSVEDITVVQETQYF. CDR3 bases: TGCAGCGTTGAAGATATCACCGTCGTCCAAGAGACCCAGTACTTC.

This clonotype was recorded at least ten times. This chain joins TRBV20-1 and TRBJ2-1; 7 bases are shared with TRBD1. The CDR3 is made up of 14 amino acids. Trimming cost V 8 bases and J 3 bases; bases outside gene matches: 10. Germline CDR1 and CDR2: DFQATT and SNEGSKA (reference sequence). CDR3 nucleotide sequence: TGCAGTTTCAGGGGGATTAAAAACTACAATGAGCAGTTCTTC. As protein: CSFRGIKNYNEQFF.

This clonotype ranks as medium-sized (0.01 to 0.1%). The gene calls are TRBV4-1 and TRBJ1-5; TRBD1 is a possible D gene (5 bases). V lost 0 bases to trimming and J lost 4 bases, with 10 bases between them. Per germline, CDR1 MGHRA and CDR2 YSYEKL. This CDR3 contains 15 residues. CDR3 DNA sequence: TGCGCCAGCAGCCAAGAACGGACAAATAATCAGCCCCAGCATTTT. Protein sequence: CASSQERTNNQPQHF.

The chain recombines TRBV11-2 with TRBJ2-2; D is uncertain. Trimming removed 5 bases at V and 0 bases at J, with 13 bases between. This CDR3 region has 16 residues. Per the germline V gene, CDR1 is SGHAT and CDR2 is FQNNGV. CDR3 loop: CASSPRSWANTGELFF. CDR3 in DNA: TGTGCCAGCAGCCCTCGTTCGTGGGCGAACACCGGGGAGCTGTTTTTT.

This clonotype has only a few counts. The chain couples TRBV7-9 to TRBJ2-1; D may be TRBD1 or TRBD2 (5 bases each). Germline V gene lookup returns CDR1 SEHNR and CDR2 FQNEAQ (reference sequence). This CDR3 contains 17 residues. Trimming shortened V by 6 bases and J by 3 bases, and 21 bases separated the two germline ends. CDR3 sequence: CASRGPPDYVRYNEQFF. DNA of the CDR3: TGTGCCAGCAGGGGGCCCCCCGACTATGTCCGCTACAATGAGCAGTTCTTC.

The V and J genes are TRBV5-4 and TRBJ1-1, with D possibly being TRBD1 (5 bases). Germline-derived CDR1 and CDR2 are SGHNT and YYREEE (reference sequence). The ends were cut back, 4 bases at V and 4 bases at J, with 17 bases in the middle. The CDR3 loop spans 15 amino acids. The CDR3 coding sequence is TGTGCCAGCAGCCCCGGGGGGACTCTGCGCACTGAAGCTTTCTTT. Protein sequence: CASSPGGTLRTEAFF.

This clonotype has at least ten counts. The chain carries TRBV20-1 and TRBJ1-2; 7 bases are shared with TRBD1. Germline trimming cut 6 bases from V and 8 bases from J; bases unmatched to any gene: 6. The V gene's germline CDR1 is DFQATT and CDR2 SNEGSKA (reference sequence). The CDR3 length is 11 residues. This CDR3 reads CSANRGDGYTF. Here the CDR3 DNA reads TGCAGTGCCAACAGGGGCGACGGCTACACCTTC.

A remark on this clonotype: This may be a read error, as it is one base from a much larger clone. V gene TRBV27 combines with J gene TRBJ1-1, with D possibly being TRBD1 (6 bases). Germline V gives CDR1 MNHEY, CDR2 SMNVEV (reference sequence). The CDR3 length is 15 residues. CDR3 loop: CASSLSGAGNTEDFF. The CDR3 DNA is TGTGCCAGCAGTTTATCGGGGGCGGGGAACACTGAAGATTTCTTT.